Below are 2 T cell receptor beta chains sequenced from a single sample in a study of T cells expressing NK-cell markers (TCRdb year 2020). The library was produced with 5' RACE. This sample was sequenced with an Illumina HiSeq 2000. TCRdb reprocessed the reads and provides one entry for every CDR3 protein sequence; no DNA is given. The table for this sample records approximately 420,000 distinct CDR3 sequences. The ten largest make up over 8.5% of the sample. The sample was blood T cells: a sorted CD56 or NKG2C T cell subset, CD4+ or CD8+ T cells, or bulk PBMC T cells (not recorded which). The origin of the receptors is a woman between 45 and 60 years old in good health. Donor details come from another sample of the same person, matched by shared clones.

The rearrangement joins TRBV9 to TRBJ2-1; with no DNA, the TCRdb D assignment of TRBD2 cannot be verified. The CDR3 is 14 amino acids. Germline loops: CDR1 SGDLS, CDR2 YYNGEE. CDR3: CASSVRSSRGEQFF.

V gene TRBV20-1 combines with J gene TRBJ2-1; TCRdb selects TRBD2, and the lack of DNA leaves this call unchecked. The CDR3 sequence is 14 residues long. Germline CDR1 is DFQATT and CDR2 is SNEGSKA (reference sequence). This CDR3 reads CSASRPSGGNEQFF.